The clone carrying this T cell receptor beta chain came up once. The V end was cut by 4 bases, the J end by 4 bases, with 13 bases between. Looked up from germline, CDR1 is MDHEN and CDR2 is SYDVKM. This CDR3 has 14 residues. The data are from a study of control samples from healthy donors and cancer patients. Method: immunoSEQ multiplex PCR; TCRdb's copy keeps in-frame clones and lacks some. The sample lists about 30,000 clones; roughly 91% were seen once. The sequenced sample consisted of PBMCs. The V and J genes are TRBV28 and TRBJ1-1; D gene unclear. The TCR comes from a man in his fifties or sixties with lung cancer. CDR3 in amino acids: CASSWGGRPTEAFF. CDR3 sequence (DNA): TGTGCCAGCAGTTGGGGAGGTCGGCCCACTGAAGCTTTCTTT.